Detailed here is one T cell receptor beta chain. The junction and the germline gene differ at one end; a read error may be behind it. The PCR used 60 Vbeta and 13 Jbeta primers. TCRdb's table, derived via immunoSEQ multiplex PCR, lists solely in-frame clones and lacks some. The data hold some 100,000 clones, with 84% observed a single time. This sample stems from a study of cytomegalovirus exposure and HLA in healthy donors. Germline assignment: CDR1 MNHEY and CDR2 SVGAGI. The CDR3 consists of 13 residues. Sequencing was performed on PBMCs. The receptor was derived from a woman aged 18-29 years in good health and CMV-seronegative. V gene TRBV6-5 combines with J gene TRBJ2-5, with TRBD1 matching over 8 bases. CDR3 sequence reads: CASSRTGKETRYF. As DNA, the CDR3 is TGTGCCAGCAGCCGGACAGGGAAAGAGACCCGGTACTTC.